This TCR beta chain was obtained from a study of blood T cell repertoires in COVID-19. Libraries were prepared by immunoSEQ multiplex PCR; TCRdb keeps only in-frame clonotypes and omits some of them. This sample carries approximately 290,000 clones, around nine tenths of them seen once, and the ten largest clones take 11%. V dropped 3 bases and J dropped 9 bases, with 5 bases sitting between them. CDR1 is SGHAT and CDR2 is FQNNGV in the germline V gene. This CDR3 region has 11 residues. The receptor comes from a young woman with COVID-19, enrolled during active disease. The chain uses TRBV11-2 and TRBJ2-2, with D uncertain. The material sequenced was peripheral blood. The CDR3 DNA follows: TGTGCCAGCAGCTTCCTCCGGGAGCTGTTTTTT. Translating it yields CASSFLRELFF. The full variable domain, in which reference TRBV11-2 and TRBJ2-2 provide the parts outside the CDR3, is EAGVAQSPRYKIIEKRQSVAFWCNPISGHATLYWYQQILGQGPKLLIQFQNNGVVDDSQLPKDRFSAERLKGVDSTLKIQPAKLEDSAVYLCASSFLRELFFGEGSRLTVL.